The 22 T cell receptor beta chains below come from one sample, sequenced in a study of control samples from healthy donors and cancer patients. The assay was immunoSEQ multiplex PCR, and TCRdb's table has in-frame clones only and misses some. The sample lists about 190,000 clones, 91% occurring once. The sample taken for sequencing was blood. The receptors derive from a man aged 25 to 40 in good health.

The CDR3 bases are TGTGCCAGCTCACTCGCCGGGGATGCAACTAATGAAAAACTGTTTTTT. Its translation: CASSLAGDATNEKLFF. This sequence joins TRBV18 and TRBJ1-4, with D hard to call. V was trimmed by 4 bases and J by 0 bases, leaving 12 bases between them. The CDR3 spans 16 residues. Germline V gene data show CDR1 as KGHSH and CDR2 as LQKENI.

The chain recombines TRBV11-2 with TRBJ1-6, with 7 nucleotides matching TRBD1. The CDR3 is 15 residues long. Germline V CDR1 and CDR2: SGHAT, FQNNGV. Unmatched junction bases numbered 7, after V lost 5 bases and J lost 6 bases. CDR3 protein: CASSLTGTVNSPLHF. For the CDR3, the DNA is TGTGCCAGCAGCCTAACGGGGACAGTTAATTCACCCCTCCACTTT.

The V and J genes are TRBV7-8 and TRBJ2-7; possibly TRBD1 for D (5 bases). Trimming took off 5 bases at V and 1 base at J, with 18 bases between the two ends. Germline V gene sequence: CDR1 SGHVS, CDR2 FQNEAQ. CDR3 size: 16 residues. CDR3 sequence: CASSPYDTAGSYEQYF. In DNA, the CDR3 is TGTGCCAGCAGCCCATACGACACGGCAGGGTCCTACGAGCAGTACTTC.

V usage is TRBV11-2 and J usage is TRBJ2-7; D tentatively fits TRBD1 or TRBD2 (5 bases each). V lost 2 bases, J lost 2 bases, and 13 bases lay in between. The CDR3 extends over 15 amino acids. The V gene's germline CDR1 is SGHAT and CDR2 FQNNGV. CDR3 loop: CASSLYTGTPYEQYF. In DNA form, the CDR3 reads TGTGCCAGCAGCTTATACACCGGGACCCCCTACGAGCAGTACTTC.

The chain carries TRBV30 and TRBJ1-6, with a possible D match to TRBD1 (6 bases). CDR3 length: 14 amino acids. The V end was cut by 7 bases, the J end by 5 bases, with 15 bases between. CDR1 and CDR2 (germline): GTSNPN, SVGIG (reference sequence). This CDR3 reads CASTDRRNNSPLHF. In nucleotides, the CDR3 is TGTGCCTCGACCGACAGGCGAAATAATTCACCCCTCCACTTT.

This clone came up once. The V call is TRBV6-6, the J call TRBJ2-7, with TRBD2 matching 8 bases. Germline CDR1 MNHNY, CDR2 SVGAGI (reference sequence). The V and J ends lost 4 bases and 4 bases, in that order; junction bases with no gene match: 9. The CDR3 contains 15 residues. CDR3 nucleotides: TGTGCCAGCAGTTCCCCAGCGGGGGAGCCATACGAGCAGTACTTC. Amino acids: CASSSPAGEPYEQYF.

The chain links TRBV3-1 (or the pseudogene TRBV3-2) to TRBJ1-2, with D perhaps TRBD1 (5 bases). The V end lost 2 bases, the J end lost 6 bases, and 10 bases lay between the germline ends. The germline V gene has CDR1 LGHDT and CDR2 YNNKEL (reference sequence). The CDR3 covers 13 residues. The CDR3, as DNA: TGTGCCAGCAGCCAACGGGGAGGGGATGGCTACACCTTC. Translating gives CASSQRGGDGYTF.

This clone was counted once. Other nucleotide sequences in the sample specify the same CDR3. The gene calls are TRBV6-1 and TRBJ2-7; 7 nucleotides match TRBD1. The CDR3 covers 15 residues. Germline V gene sequence: CDR1 MNHNS, CDR2 SASEGT. Germline trimming cut 3 bases from V and 0 bases from J; bases unmatched to any gene: 5. The CDR3 region has the DNA TGTGCCAGCAGTGATAGGACAGGCAGCTCCTACGAGCAGTACTTC. Protein sequence: CASSDRTGSSYEQYF.

V and J are TRBV7-9 and TRBJ2-1; perhaps TRBD1 as D (6 bases). Germline CDR1 SEHNR, CDR2 FQNEAQ (reference sequence). V was shortened by 4 bases and J by 2 bases, with 15 bases between the two germline ends. This CDR3 contains 16 residues. The CDR3, as DNA: TGTGCCAGCAGCTGGGATGGGGACACTACCTACAATGAGCAGTTCTTC. Protein product: CASSWDGDTTYNEQFF.

The chain couples TRBV21-1 to TRBJ1-1; the D segment call TRBD1 is taken from the table without a DNA check. TRBV21-1 is termed a pseudogene. CDR3 length equals 20 residues. The CDR3 protein is CASSKSEWGAGRIGNTEAFF. The CDR3 nucleotides are TGTGCCAGCAGCAAAAGTGAATGGGGCGCTGGGCGGATTGGGAACACTGAAGCTTTCTTT.

The chain joins TRBV10-2 to TRBJ2-7, with D perhaps TRBD1 (8 bases). The CDR3 totals 14 residues. Between the trimmed V and J ends, which lost 6 bases and 2 bases, there was a span of 14 bases. Germline CDR1 WSHSY, CDR2 SAAADI. Here the CDR3 DNA reads TGCGCCAGCAGCTACAGGGGGGGGACCTACGAGCAGTACTTC. It is translated as CASSYRGGTYEQYF.

The chain links TRBV28 to TRBJ1-6; a weak D match, TRBD1 (6 bases). Germline V CDR1 and CDR2: MDHEN, SYDVKM. The CDR3 length is 14 residues. Trimming cost V 3 bases and J 5 bases, with 8 bases left between them. The CDR3 nucleotides are TGTGCCAGCAGTTTGCACAGGGATAATTCACCCCTCCACTTT. Protein sequence: CASSLHRDNSPLHF.

This clone was observed a handful of times. The chain joins TRBV10-3 to TRBJ1-1, with 7 bases identical to TRBD1. Germline V gene sequence: CDR1 ENHRY, CDR2 SYGVKD. V gave up 5 bases and J gave up 4 bases; unmatched junction bases: 7. The CDR3 runs 14 residues. The CDR3 protein is CAISQQGGFTEAFF. The CDR3 DNA reads as TGTGCCATCAGTCAGCAGGGGGGATTCACTGAAGCTTTCTTT.

The V and J genes are TRBV4-2 and TRBJ1-5, with 7 bases lining up with TRBD1. V shed 4 bases and J 2 bases; nucleotides not matched to a gene: 5. The length of the CDR3 is 15 residues. The germline V gene has CDR1 LGHNA and CDR2 YNFKEQ. CDR3: CASSLTGDGNQPQHF. Written as DNA, the CDR3 is TGTGCCAGCAGCCTTACAGGGGACGGCAATCAGCCCCAGCATTTT.

In this sample, this clone turned up a few times. The J gene is TRBJ1-5, the V gene TRBV19; D unresolved. Germline V gene sequence: CDR1 LNHDA, CDR2 SQIVND (reference sequence). V was cut by 8 bases and J by 3 bases, with 11 bases left in between. The CDR3 spans 13 residues. CDR3 in amino acids: CASRRDLNQPQHF. Here the CDR3 DNA reads TGTGCCAGTCGGCGGGATCTCAATCAGCCCCAGCATTTT.

The gene calls are TRBV7-8 and TRBJ1-1; D remains ambiguous. The CDR3 consists of 15 residues. Per germline, CDR1 SGHVS and CDR2 FQNEAQ. Trimming stripped 4 bases from V and 0 bases from J, with 12 bases between. This chain's CDR3 is CASSSSRFMNTEAFF. Here the CDR3 DNA reads TGTGCCAGCAGCTCTTCGAGGTTCATGAACACTGAAGCTTTCTTT.

The rearrangement joins TRBV7-9 to TRBJ2-1; D remains ambiguous. The CDR3 sequence is 13 residues long. Between the trimmed V and J ends, which lost 1 base and 5 bases, there was a span of 6 bases. From germline, CDR1 is SEHNR and CDR2 FQNEAQ (reference sequence). This chain's CDR3 is CASSLGRNNEQFF. CDR3 in DNA: TGTGCCAGCAGCTTAGGTAGAAACAATGAGCAGTTCTTC.

The CDR3 region has the DNA TGTGCCTGGAGTGTACGAGAAGATACGCAGTATTTT. It codes for CAWSVREDTQYF. The chain recombines TRBV30 with TRBJ2-3, with no clear D. This CDR3 contains 12 residues. The germline CDR1 and CDR2 sequences are GTSNPN and SVGIG (reference sequence). The ends were cut back, 0 bases at V and 5 bases at J, with 6 bases in the middle.

CDR3 residues: CASRESTGGSQPQHF. The DNA for the CDR3 is TGTGCCAGCAGGGAATCGACAGGGGGCAGTCAGCCCCAGCATTTT. J is TRBJ1-5 and V is TRBV2; 10 bases map to TRBD1. Per germline, CDR1 SNHLY and CDR2 FYNNEI. V was clipped by 6 bases and J by 6 bases; unmatched bases: 8. CDR3 length: 15 residues. The full variable domain, rest sourced from reference TRBV2 and TRBJ1-5, is EPEVTQTPSHQVTQMGQEVILRCVPISNHLYFYWYRQILGQKVEFLVSFYNNEISEKSEIFDDQFSVERPDGSNFTLKIRSTKLEDSAMYFCASRESTGGSQPQHFGDGTRLSIL.

The chain recombines TRBV24-1 with TRBJ2-3; D ambiguous. Trimming pared 2 bases from V and 2 bases from J, leaving 10 bases between. The germline V gene encodes CDR1 KGHDR and CDR2 SFDVKD. The CDR3 loop spans 15 amino acids. This CDR3 reads CATSDSTAVTDTQYF. DNA for the CDR3: TGTGCCACCAGTGATTCTACGGCAGTCACAGATACGCAGTATTTT.

This sequence joins TRBV10-3 and TRBJ2-7; no clear D. This CDR3 has 15 amino acids. Germline V gene sequence: CDR1 ENHRY, CDR2 SYGVKD. Trimming stripped 0 bases from V and 2 bases from J, with 11 bases between. The CDR3 loop reads CAISESIRSTYEQYF. Here the CDR3 DNA reads TGTGCCATCAGTGAGTCGATCCGGAGCACCTACGAGCAGTACTTC.

The V and J genes are TRBV6-6 and TRBJ2-2; tentatively, D is TRBD2 (5 bases). Trimming left V 4 bases short and J 5 bases short, with 14 bases between. Germline CDR1 is MNHNY and CDR2 is SVGAGI (reference sequence). The CDR3 has 15 amino acids. The CDR3 protein is CASSSPNPGTGELFF. CDR3 coding DNA: TGTGCCAGCAGTTCGCCCAACCCGGGAACCGGGGAGCTGTTTTTT.